One T cell receptor beta chain is described in this entry. This clonotype was seen repeatedly, ten times or more. No cognate antigen has been identified for it. No base-level quality is on record; no much larger clone is a single base apart. V lost 2 bases and J lost 3 bases; the stretch between them is 11 bases long. CDR1 and CDR2 (MRHNA, SNTAGT) derive from the germline V gene. The CDR3 runs 15 amino acids, cysteine and phenylalanine included. Only CDR3 DNA remains: 45 bases, in frame from the first base. Sequencing used an Illumina Genome Analyzer IIx. TCRdb itself trimmed the public reads at Q25 with fastp, ran MiXCR and retained productive beta chains. Rows matching on CDR3 protein sequence are summarized as one entry with the most common DNA and genes. The sample table records tens of thousands of distinct CDR3 sequences; approximately 7.9% of these occur just once. Jointly, the top ten make up roughly 17% of the sample.

The data belong to a study of patients with pleural tuberculosis (dated by TCRdb to the mid-2010s). In this chain, TRBV6-4 is recombined with TRBJ2-1; perhaps TRBD2 is the D gene, with 5 bases matching. The TCR was taken from a human donor with pleural tuberculosis. The CDR3: CASSDPAEFYNEQFF. The DNA reads TGTGCCAGCAGTGACCCAGCGGAGTTCTACAATGAGCAGTTCTTC.